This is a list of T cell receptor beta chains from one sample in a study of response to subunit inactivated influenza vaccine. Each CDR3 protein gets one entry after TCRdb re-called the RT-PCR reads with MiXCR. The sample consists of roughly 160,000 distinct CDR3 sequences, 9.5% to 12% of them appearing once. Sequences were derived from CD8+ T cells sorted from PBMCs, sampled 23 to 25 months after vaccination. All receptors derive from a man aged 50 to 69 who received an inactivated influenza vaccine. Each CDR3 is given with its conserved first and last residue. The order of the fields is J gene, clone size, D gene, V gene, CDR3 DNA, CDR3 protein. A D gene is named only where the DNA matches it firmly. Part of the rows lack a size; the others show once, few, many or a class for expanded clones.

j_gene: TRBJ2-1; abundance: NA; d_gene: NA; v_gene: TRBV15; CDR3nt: TGTGCCACCAGCATGGGGGTCTTCAATGAGCAGTTCTTC; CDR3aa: CATSMGVFNEQFF
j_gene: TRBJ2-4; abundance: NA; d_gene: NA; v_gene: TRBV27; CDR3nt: TGTGCCAGCAGTTTAAGGGACCCAGGAAGGGCCAAAAACATTCAGTACTTC; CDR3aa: CASSLRDPGRAKNIQYF
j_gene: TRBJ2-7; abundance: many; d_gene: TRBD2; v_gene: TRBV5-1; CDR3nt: TGCGCCAGCAGCTTGGTGGCGGGGGAGTCCTACGAGCAGTACTTC; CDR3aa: CASSLVAGESYEQYF
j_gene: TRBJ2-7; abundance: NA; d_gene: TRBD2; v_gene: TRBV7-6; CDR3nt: TGTGCCAGCAGCTTAGAGGCCCAGCTTGCGGGAGGGCCCTACGACCAGTACTTC; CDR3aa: CASSLEAQLAGGPYDQYF
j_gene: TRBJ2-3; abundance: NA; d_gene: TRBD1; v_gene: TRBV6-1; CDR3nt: TGTGCCAGCAGCGCCCTGGGACAGGGGGCAACGGATACGCAGTATTTT; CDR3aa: CASSALGQGATDTQYF
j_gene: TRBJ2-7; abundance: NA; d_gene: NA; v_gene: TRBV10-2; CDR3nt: TGCGCCAGCAGTGACAGGAGACAGCAGTACTTC; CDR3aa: CASSDRRQQYF
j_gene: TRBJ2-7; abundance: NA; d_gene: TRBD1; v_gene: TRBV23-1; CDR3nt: TGCGCCAGCAGTCAAGCCGGGACAGGGTATATCGAGCAGTACTTC; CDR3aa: CASSQAGTGYIEQYF
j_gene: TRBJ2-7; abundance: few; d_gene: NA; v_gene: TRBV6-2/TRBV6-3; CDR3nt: TGTGCCAGCAGTTACTCGATATCAGCGCCTATCGAGCAGTACTTC; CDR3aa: CASSYSISAPIEQYF
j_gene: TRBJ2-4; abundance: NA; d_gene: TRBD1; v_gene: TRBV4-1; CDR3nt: TGCGCCAGCAGCCAAGATACGCAGGGGGCGGGGGCCAAAAACATTCAGTACTTC; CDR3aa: CASSQDTQGAGAKNIQYF
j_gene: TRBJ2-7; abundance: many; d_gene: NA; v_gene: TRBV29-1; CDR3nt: TGCAGCGTTCGGGGAGAAGACGAGCAGTACTTC; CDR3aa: CSVRGEDEQYF
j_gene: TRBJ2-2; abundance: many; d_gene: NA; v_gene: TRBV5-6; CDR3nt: TGTGCCAGCAGCTTGGAAATATACGGGGAGCTGTTTTTT; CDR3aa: CASSLEIYGELFF
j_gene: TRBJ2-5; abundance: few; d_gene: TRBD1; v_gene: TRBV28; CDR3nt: TGTGCCAGCAAATTAACCGGGACAGCCACCAGAGAGACCCAGTACTTC; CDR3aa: CASKLTGTATRETQYF
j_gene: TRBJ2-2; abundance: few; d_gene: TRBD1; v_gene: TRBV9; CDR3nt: TGTGCCAGCAGCGTAGTTTCGGCAGGGGGCACCGGGGAGCTGTTTTTT; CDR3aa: CASSVVSAGGTGELFF
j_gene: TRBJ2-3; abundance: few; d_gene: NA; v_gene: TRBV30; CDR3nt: TGTGCCTGGAGTGTAGCGCTGGGAGCAGATACGCAGTATTTT; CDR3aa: CAWSVALGADTQYF
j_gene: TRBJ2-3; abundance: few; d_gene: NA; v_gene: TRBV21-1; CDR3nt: TGTGCCAGCAGCCGACCCGGGGGCACCCCCATCACAGATACGCAGTATTTT; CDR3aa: CASSRPGGTPITDTQYF
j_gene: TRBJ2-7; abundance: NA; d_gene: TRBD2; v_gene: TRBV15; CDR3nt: TGTGCCACCAGCAGAGATAGGACTAGCGGGGTCTACGAGCAGTACTTC; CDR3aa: CATSRDRTSGVYEQYF
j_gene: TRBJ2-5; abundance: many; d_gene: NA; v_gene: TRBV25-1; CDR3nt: TGTGCCAGCAGTGAGAATGGTCCACCCCAGTACTTC; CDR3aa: CASSENGPPQYF
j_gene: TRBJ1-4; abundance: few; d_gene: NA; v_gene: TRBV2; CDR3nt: TGTGCCAGCAGTGAAGGGGCTCCTAATGAAAAACTGTTTTTT; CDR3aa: CASSEGAPNEKLFF
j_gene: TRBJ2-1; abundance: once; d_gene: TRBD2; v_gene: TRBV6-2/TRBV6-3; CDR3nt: TGTGCCAGCAGTTATCGGCTAGCGGGGAACAATGAGCAGTTCTTC; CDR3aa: CASSYRLAGNNEQFF
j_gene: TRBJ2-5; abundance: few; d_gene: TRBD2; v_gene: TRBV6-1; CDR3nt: TGTGCCAGCAGTCAACGGGGACTAGCCGATAAAGAGACCCAGTACTTC; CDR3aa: CASSQRGLADKETQYF
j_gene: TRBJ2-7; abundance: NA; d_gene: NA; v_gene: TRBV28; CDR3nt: TGTGCCAGCAGTTTGGCCATAGGATTTTACGAGCAGTACTTC; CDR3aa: CASSLAIGFYEQYF
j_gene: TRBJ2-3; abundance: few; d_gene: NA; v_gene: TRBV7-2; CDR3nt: TGTGCCAGCAGCTTAGCTCTCAATACGCAGTATTTT; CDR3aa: CASSLALNTQYF
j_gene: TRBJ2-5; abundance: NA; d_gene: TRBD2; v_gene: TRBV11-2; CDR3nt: TGTGCCAGCAGTGAAACACCTATTGGGGAGGGGCAAGAGACCCAGTACTTC; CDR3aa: CASSETPIGEGQETQYF
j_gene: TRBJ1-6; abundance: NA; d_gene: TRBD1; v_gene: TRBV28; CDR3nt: TGTGCCAGCAGTTGGGGGACAGACGAGAGCTCCTATAATTCACCCCTCCACTTT; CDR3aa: CASSWGTDESSYNSPLHF
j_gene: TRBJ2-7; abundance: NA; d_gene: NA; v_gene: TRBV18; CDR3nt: TGTGCCAGCTCACCTGACTCCAACTCCTACGAGCAGTACTTC; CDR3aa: CASSPDSNSYEQYF
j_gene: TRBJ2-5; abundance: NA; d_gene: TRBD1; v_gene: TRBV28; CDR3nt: TGTGCCAGCAGTTTGGGGCCTCTCGGCCCCTCGGAGGACAGGGTCGCGGAGACCCAGTACTTC; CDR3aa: CASSLGPLGPSEDRVAETQYF